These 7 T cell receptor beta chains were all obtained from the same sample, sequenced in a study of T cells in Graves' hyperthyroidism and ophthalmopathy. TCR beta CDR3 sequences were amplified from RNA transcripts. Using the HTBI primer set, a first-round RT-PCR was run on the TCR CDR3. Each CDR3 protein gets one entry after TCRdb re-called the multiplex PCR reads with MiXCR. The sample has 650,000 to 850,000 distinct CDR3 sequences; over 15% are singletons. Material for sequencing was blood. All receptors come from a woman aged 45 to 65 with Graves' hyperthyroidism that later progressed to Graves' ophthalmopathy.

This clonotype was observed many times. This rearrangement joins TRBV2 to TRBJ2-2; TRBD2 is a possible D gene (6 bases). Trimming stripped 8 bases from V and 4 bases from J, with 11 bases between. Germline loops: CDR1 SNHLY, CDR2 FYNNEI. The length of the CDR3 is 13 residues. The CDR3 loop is CASLRLGTGELFF. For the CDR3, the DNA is TGTGCCAGCCTCCGACTAGGCACCGGGGAGCTGTTTTTT.

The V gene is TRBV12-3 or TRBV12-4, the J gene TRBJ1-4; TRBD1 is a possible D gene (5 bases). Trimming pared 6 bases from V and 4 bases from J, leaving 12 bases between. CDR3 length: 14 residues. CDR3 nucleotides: TGTGCCAGCAGAGTCCGGGACGGTAATGAAAAACTGTTTTTT. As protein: CASRVRDGNEKLFF.

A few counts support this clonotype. The CDR3 is CASSVQGAHEQYF. Here the CDR3 DNA reads TGTGCCAGCAGTGTTCAGGGGGCCCACGAGCAGTACTTC. The rearrangement uses TRBV6-1 and TRBJ2-7; 8 bases align to TRBD1. Germline CDR1 and CDR2: MNHNS and SASEGT. The V gene end was trimmed by 4 bases and the J gene end by 5 bases; junction bases not matched to a gene: 4. This CDR3 is 13 amino acids long.

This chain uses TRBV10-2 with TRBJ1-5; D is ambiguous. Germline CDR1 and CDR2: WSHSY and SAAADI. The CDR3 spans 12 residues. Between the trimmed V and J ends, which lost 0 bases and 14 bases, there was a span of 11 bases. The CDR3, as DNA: TGCGCCAGCAGTGAGTCATATAGGGTCAAGCATTTT. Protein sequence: CASSESYRVKHF.

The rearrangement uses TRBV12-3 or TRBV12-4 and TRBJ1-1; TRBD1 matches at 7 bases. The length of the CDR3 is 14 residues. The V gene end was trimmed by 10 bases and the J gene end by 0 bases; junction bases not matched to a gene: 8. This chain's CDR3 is CATTEGALNTEAFF. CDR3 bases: TGTGCCACCACCGAGGGGGCATTGAACACTGAAGCTTTCTTT.

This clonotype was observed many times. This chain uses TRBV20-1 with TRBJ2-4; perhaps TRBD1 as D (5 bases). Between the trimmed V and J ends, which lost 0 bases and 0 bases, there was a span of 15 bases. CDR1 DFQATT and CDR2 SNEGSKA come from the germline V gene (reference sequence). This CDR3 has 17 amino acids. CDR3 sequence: CSAREDRSRAAKNIQYF. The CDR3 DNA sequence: TGCAGTGCTAGAGAAGATCGGTCCAGGGCAGCCAAAAACATTCAGTACTTC.

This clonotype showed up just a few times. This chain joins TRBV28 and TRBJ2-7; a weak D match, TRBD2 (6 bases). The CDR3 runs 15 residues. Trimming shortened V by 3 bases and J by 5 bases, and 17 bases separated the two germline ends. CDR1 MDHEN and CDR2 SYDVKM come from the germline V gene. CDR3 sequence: CASSFREGGSHEQYF. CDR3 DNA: TGTGCCAGCAGTTTTCGGGAAGGAGGGTCCCACGAGCAGTACTTC.